These 19 T cell receptor beta chains were sequenced from one sample in a study of cytomegalovirus exposure and HLA in healthy donors. The PCR employed 60 Vbeta primers together with 13 Jbeta primers. Sequenced by immunoSEQ multiplex PCR; TCRdb stores in-frame clones only, minus some. The table records about 150,000 clones, 74% of them present only once. The specimen was PBMCs. The source of these receptors is a man between 18 and 29 years old in good health and CMV-seropositive.

CDR3 protein: CAIRGTGDLTDTQYF. The CDR3 nucleotides read TGTGCCATCAGAGGGACAGGGGATCTCACAGATACGCAGTATTTT. The chain employs TRBV10-3 and TRBJ2-3; 10 nucleotides line up with TRBD1. The CDR3 is made up of 15 amino acids. CDR1 and CDR2 (germline): ENHRY, SYGVKD. With 6 bases clipped from V and 2 bases from J, the junction kept 5 bases outside the gene matches.

The rearrangement uses TRBV7-2 and TRBJ2-7; 10 bases agree with TRBD2. Germline V CDR1 and CDR2: SGHTA, FQGNSA. V dropped 1 base and J dropped 3; count of bases not matched to a gene: 3. The CDR3 runs 15 residues. The CDR3 loop reads CASSLGSSGGYEQYF. Written as DNA, the CDR3 is TGTGCCAGCAGCTTAGGTTCTAGCGGGGGCTACGAGCAGTACTTC.

This clone was observed a handful of times. The V gene is TRBV11-2, the J gene TRBJ2-7, with a weak D call TRBD2 (6 bases). The V gene's germline CDR1 is SGHAT and CDR2 FQNNGV. Trimming took 5 bases from V and 5 from J, leaving 25 bases between them. The CDR3 loop spans 17 amino acids. This chain's CDR3 is CASSQAGIRDSTNEQYF. Written as DNA, the CDR3 is TGTGCCAGCAGCCAGGCGGGAATACGGGATTCAACTAACGAGCAGTACTTC.

The rearrangement links TRBV5-1 to TRBJ2-3; 9 bases align to TRBD2. The CDR3 covers 14 residues. V was pared by 4 bases and J by 6 bases, with 6 bases of the junction left unmatched. Germline-derived CDR1 and CDR2 are SGHRS and YFSETQ. CDR3 in amino acids: CASSRTSESDTQYF. CDR3 DNA sequence: TGCGCCAGCAGCCGGACTAGCGAGTCGGATACGCAGTATTTT.

The gene calls are TRBV11-2 and TRBJ2-7; 7 nucleotides align to TRBD1. CDR1 is SGHAT, CDR2 FQNNGV, per germline. There are 15 residues in the CDR3. The J segment lost 0 bases and the V segment lost 0 bases, leaving 2 bases of the junction unmatched. The CDR3 coding sequence is TGTGCCAGCAGCTTAGACCCAGGGGGCTCCTACGAGCAGTACTTC. Protein product: CASSLDPGGSYEQYF.

The chain combines TRBV6-5 with TRBJ1-5; D uncertain. Trimming stripped 4 bases from V and 6 bases from J, with 10 bases between. This CDR3 contains 13 residues. Germline V gene sequence: CDR1 MNHEY, CDR2 SVGAGI. CDR3 sequence: CASSWGEAQPQHF. In DNA form, the CDR3 reads TGTGCCAGCAGTTGGGGAGAGGCTCAGCCCCAGCATTTT.

This rearrangement joins TRBV28 to TRBJ2-7; D is possibly TRBD1 (6 bases). This CDR3 comprises 13 residues. V lost 8 bases and J lost 3, with 14 bases in between. CDR1 is MDHEN, CDR2 SYDVKM, per germline. For the CDR3, the DNA is TGTGCCAGCTCTGAGGGGGTGGTCTACGAGCAGTACTTC. Protein product: CASSEGVVYEQYF.

Only a few counts were recorded for this clone. The chain carries TRBV30 and TRBJ2-1, with D possibly TRBD2 on 5 matching bases. V was clipped by 4 bases and J by 2 bases, with 9 bases between them. CDR3 size: 13 residues. Germline loops: CDR1 GTSNPN, CDR2 SVGIG (reference sequence). The CDR3 sequence is CAWTGSPYNEQFF. In nucleotides, the CDR3 is TGTGCCTGGACGGGGAGTCCCTACAATGAGCAGTTCTTC.

J is TRBJ2-7 and V is TRBV6-5, with 11 bases matching TRBD1. CDR1 MNHEY and CDR2 SVGAGI come from the germline V gene. J gave up 6 bases and V 6 bases, and 10 bases lay outside the gene matches. CDR3 size: 15 residues. Here the CDR3 reads CASRRTRTGGGEQYF. CDR3 bases: TGTGCCAGCAGGAGAACGAGGACAGGGGGCGGCGAGCAGTACTTC.

CDR3 nucleotides: TGTGCCAGCAGCCTACGACTAGAAATACGGACCCAGTACTTC. Translation: CASSLRLEIRTQYF. The chain carries TRBV7-2 and TRBJ2-5; possible D gene TRBD2, 6 bases. The CDR3 totals 14 residues. V was cut by 5 bases and J by 7 bases, with 17 bases left in between. Looked up from germline, CDR1 is SGHTA and CDR2 is FQGNSA.

The V and J genes are TRBV7-8 and TRBJ2-7; the D gene is possibly TRBD2 (7 bases). Germline-derived CDR1 and CDR2 are SGHVS and FQNEAQ. CDR3 size: 16 residues. V was shortened by 5 bases and J by 7 bases, with 24 bases between the two germline ends. As DNA, the CDR3 is TGTGCCAGCAGCCCAAGGGGGGGGGCTCCCACGGGTGAGCAGTACTTC. Its translation is CASSPRGGAPTGEQYF.

CDR3 sequence: CATHQGEFYGYTF. CDR3 coding DNA: TGCGCCACTCATCAGGGGGAATTCTATGGCTACACCTTC. The chain combines TRBV10-2 with TRBJ1-2, with 7 nucleotides matching TRBD1. Germline CDR1 reads WSHSY; CDR2 reads SAAADI. This CDR3 region has 13 residues. V gave up 10 bases and J gave up 4 bases; unmatched junction bases: 9.

The chain recombines TRBV15 with TRBJ2-3; 12 nucleotides line up with TRBD2. Germline CDR1 is LNHNV and CDR2 is YYDKDF (reference sequence). V gave up 8 bases and J gave up 5 bases; unmatched junction bases: 8. CDR3 length: 15 residues. The CDR3 loop reads CATQTGTSGLDTQYF. The DNA for the CDR3 is TGTGCCACCCAAACCGGGACTAGCGGGCTAGATACGCAGTATTTT. The variable domain in full, completed from reference TRBV15 and TRBJ2-3, reads DAMVIQNPRYQVTQFGKPVTLSCSQTLNHNVMYWYQQKSSQAPKLLFHYYDKDFNNEADTPDNFQSRRPNTSFCFLDIRSPGLGDTAMYLCATQTGTSGLDTQYFGPGTRLTVL.

The CDR3 loop is CASSYSGTDSYNEQFF. CDR3 nucleotides: TGTGCCAGCAGTTACTCGGGGACAGATTCCTACAATGAGCAGTTCTTC. This chain joins TRBV6-6 and TRBJ2-1, with 7 bases lining up with TRBD1. This CDR3 is 16 amino acids long. The V gene's germline CDR1 is MNHNY and CDR2 SVGAGI (reference sequence). The trim removed 0 bases at V and 1 base at J, leaving 3 bases unmatched.

This clone was counted a single time. The rearrangement links TRBV5-4 to TRBJ2-7; 9 nucleotides match TRBD2. This CDR3 has 15 amino acids. V lost 2 bases and J lost 5; bases outside the gene matches: 8. Germline CDR1 is SGHNT and CDR2 is YYREEE (reference sequence). This CDR3 reads CASSLIAGAGHEQYF. The DNA for the CDR3 is TGTGCCAGCAGCTTAATAGCGGGGGCAGGCCACGAGCAGTACTTC. Based on the CDR3 plus reference TRBV5-4 and TRBJ2-7, the full variable domain is ETGVTQSPTHLIKTRGQQVTLRCSSQSGHNTVSWYQQALGQGPQFIFQYYREEENGRGNFPPRFSGLQFPNYSSELNVNALELDDSALYLCASSLIAGAGHEQYFGPGTRLTVT.

There are a few counts of this clone. J is TRBJ2-5 and V is TRBV27; D remains ambiguous. The ends were cut back, 3 bases at V and 5 bases at J, with 10 bases in the middle. The CDR3 consists of 13 residues. Per germline, CDR1 MNHEY and CDR2 SMNVEV (reference sequence). CDR3 in DNA: TGTGCCAGCAGTTTTTTTGGCCAGGAGACCCAGTACTTC. It codes for CASSFFGQETQYF.

The chain's CDR3 is CASNSGYEQYF. The CDR3 DNA is TGTGCCAGCAACTCAGGCTACGAGCAGTACTTC. The rearrangement uses TRBV28 and TRBJ2-7; D not certain. Trimming shortened V by 7 bases and J by 3 bases, and 7 bases separated the two germline ends. Germline CDR1 and CDR2: MDHEN and SYDVKM. The CDR3 runs 11 residues.

This clone was found a few times. The J gene is TRBJ2-7, the V gene TRBV2; 10 bases are shared with TRBD1. The CDR3 contains 14 residues. V lost 6 bases and J lost 4; bases outside the gene matches: 6. Germline V CDR1 and CDR2: SNHLY, FYNNEI. The CDR3 reads CASREDRGYYEQYF. The CDR3, as DNA: TGTGCCAGCAGGGAGGACAGGGGGTATTACGAGCAGTACTTC. Looking up the rest from reference TRBV2 and TRBJ2-7 gives the full variable domain: EPEVTQTPSHQVTQMGQEVILRCVPISNHLYFYWYRQILGQKVEFLVSFYNNEISEKSEIFDDQFSVERPDGSNFTLKIRSTKLEDSAMYFCASREDRGYYEQYFGPGTRLTVT.

The chain uses TRBV2 and TRBJ1-1; TRBD1 matches at 8 bases. The V gene end was trimmed by 4 bases and the J gene end by 1 base; junction bases not matched to a gene: 8. Germline V lookup: CDR1 SNHLY, CDR2 FYNNEI. CDR3 size: 16 residues. In DNA form, the CDR3 reads TGTGCCAGCAGTGGACAGGGGATCAAATCGAACACTGAAGCTTTCTTT. Residues: CASSGQGIKSNTEAFF.